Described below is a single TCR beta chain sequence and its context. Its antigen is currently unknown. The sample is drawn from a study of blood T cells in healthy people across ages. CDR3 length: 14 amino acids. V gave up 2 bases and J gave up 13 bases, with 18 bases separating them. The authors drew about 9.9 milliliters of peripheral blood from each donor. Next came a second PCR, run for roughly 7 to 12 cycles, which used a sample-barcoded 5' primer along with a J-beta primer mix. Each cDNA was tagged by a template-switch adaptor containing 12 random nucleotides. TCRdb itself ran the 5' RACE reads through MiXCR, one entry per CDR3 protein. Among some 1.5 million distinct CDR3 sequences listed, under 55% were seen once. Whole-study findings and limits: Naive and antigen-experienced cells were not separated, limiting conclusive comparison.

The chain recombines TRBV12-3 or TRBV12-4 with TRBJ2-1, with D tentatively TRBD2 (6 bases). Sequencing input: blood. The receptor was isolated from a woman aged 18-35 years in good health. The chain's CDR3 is CASSLTRDWETQFF. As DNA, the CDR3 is TGTGCCAGCAGTTTAACGAGGGACTGGGAGACCCAGTTCTTC.